Below are 22 T cell receptor beta chains sequenced from a single sample in a study of shared clonotypes between healthy human individuals. Produced via immunoSEQ multiplex PCR; TCRdb's table is partial and in-frame only. Among around 1.4 million clones listed, 97% to 99% were seen once. Input material: naive CD4+ T cells sorted from blood. As to subset: CD45RA+ positively selected. These receptors were collected from a man aged 25-40 years in good health.

This sequence joins TRBV7-9 and TRBJ2-7, with TRBD1 as a possible D gene (5 bases). Germline V gene data show CDR1 as SEHNR and CDR2 as FQNEAQ (reference sequence). The CDR3 consists of 15 residues. V was shortened by 5 bases and J by 7 bases, with 21 bases between the two germline ends. CDR3 protein: CASSPRGGPSSEQYF. The CDR3 nucleotides read TGTGCCAGCAGCCCAAGGGGCGGACCCTCGTCGGAGCAGTACTTC.

This rearrangement joins TRBV29-1 to TRBJ2-7; no reliable D call. V gave up 1 base and J gave up 2 bases, with 6 bases separating them. The CDR3 spans 12 residues. CDR1 and CDR2 (germline): SQVTM, ANQGSEA. The CDR3 nucleotides read TGCAGCGTTGAAGTACAGCCCTACGAGCAGTACTTC. Translated, it gives CSVEVQPYEQYF.

This chain connects TRBV9 to TRBJ2-1; perhaps TRBD2 as D (5 bases). The CDR3 runs to 13 residues. Germline assignment: CDR1 SGDLS and CDR2 YYNGEE. With 3 bases removed from V and 9 bases from J, the gap between germline ends came to 13 bases. The CDR3 sequence is CASSAEVLGEQFF. As DNA, the CDR3 is TGTGCCAGCAGCGCGGAGGTTCTGGGTGAGCAGTTCTTC.

The V and J genes are TRBV11-2 and TRBJ1-2; D might be TRBD1 (6 bases). Trimming left V 1 base short and J 7 bases short, with 13 bases between. CDR3 length: 14 residues. CDR1 is SGHAT, CDR2 FQNNGV, per germline. CDR3 in DNA: TGTGCCAGCAGCTTAGGAAGGACAGAGCTTGGCTACACCTTC. As protein: CASSLGRTELGYTF.

The table lists this clone with a count of one. V usage is TRBV18 and J usage is TRBJ2-7; 12 bases match TRBD2. Germline CDR1 and CDR2: KGHSH and LQKENI. The CDR3 totals 16 residues. After removal of 0 bases from V and 9 bases from J, the junction contained 9 bases not matched to a gene. This CDR3 is CASSPPGLAGPDGQYF. The CDR3, as DNA: TGTGCCAGCTCACCACCTGGACTAGCGGGGCCCGATGGGCAGTACTTC.

J is TRBJ1-1 and V is TRBV14, with D possibly TRBD1 on 6 matching bases. Germline CDR1 reads SGHDN; CDR2 reads FVKESK. Trimming stripped 4 bases from V and 5 bases from J, with 17 bases between. CDR3 length equals 15 residues. This chain's CDR3 is CASSPAQGWRTEAFF. CDR3 sequence (DNA): TGTGCCAGCAGCCCGGCACAGGGATGGAGGACTGAAGCTTTCTTT.

This chain uses TRBV10-3 with TRBJ1-1, with 7 nucleotides matching TRBD1. Trimming cost V 7 bases and J 0 bases; bases outside gene matches: 5. CDR1 is ENHRY, CDR2 SYGVKD, per germline. The CDR3 has 14 amino acids. CDR3 coding DNA: TGTGCCATCACCGAACAGGGGCTGAACACTGAAGCTTTCTTT. Encoded protein: CAITEQGLNTEAFF.

The chain combines TRBV11-3 with TRBJ2-1; D gene ambiguous. This CDR3 has 14 residues. The germline gives CDR1 SGHNT, CDR2 YENEEA. The V end was cut by 0 bases, the J end by 8 bases, with 11 bases between. CDR3 sequence: CASSLDFIRDEQFF. CDR3 DNA: TGTGCCAGCAGCTTAGATTTCATACGGGATGAGCAGTTCTTC. Full variable domain (missing parts from reference TRBV11-3 and TRBJ2-1): EAGVVQSPRYKIIEKKQPVAFWCNPISGHNTLYWYLQNLGQGPELLIRYENEEAVDDSQLPKDRFSAERLKGVDSTLKIQPAELGDSAVYLCASSLDFIRDEQFFGPGTRLTVL.

The chain's CDR3 is CASSLVTQAGEKLFF. The CDR3 DNA reads TGTGCCAGCAGCTTAGTTACCCAGGCCGGTGAAAAACTGTTTTTT. The chain joins TRBV7-2 to TRBJ1-4; D not resolved. The V and J ends lost 1 base and 7 bases respectively, with 13 bases between them. The CDR3 loop spans 15 amino acids. CDR1 SGHTA and CDR2 FQGNSA come from the germline V gene.

This rearrangement joins TRBV5-4 to TRBJ2-6; D possibly corresponds to TRBD2 (6 bases). This CDR3 is 17 amino acids long. V dropped 0 bases and J dropped 0 bases, with 10 bases sitting between them. Germline CDR1 is SGHNT and CDR2 is YYREEE (reference sequence). CDR3 coding DNA: TGTGCCAGCAGCTTGGGTGGGGGGAGCTCTGGGGCCAACGTCCTGACTTTC. It specifies CASSLGGGSSGANVLTF.

This clone was counted a single time. The chain recombines TRBV5-1 with TRBJ1-1; 8 positions agree with TRBD1. Germline V gives CDR1 SGHRS, CDR2 YFSETQ. The V gene end was trimmed by 4 bases and the J gene end by 1 base; junction bases not matched to a gene: 15. This CDR3 has 18 amino acids. The CDR3 reads CASSTKDRGSYWNTEAFF. The CDR3 nucleotides read TGCGCCAGCAGCACCAAAGACAGGGGATCCTATTGGAACACTGAAGCTTTCTTT.

The genes are TRBV7-6 and TRBJ1-3; 7 nucleotides agree with TRBD1. This CDR3 region has 14 residues. CDR1 SGHVS and CDR2 FNYEAQ come from the germline V gene. With V trimmed by 6 bases and J by 2 bases, 4 bases remained unmatched. Here the CDR3 reads CASSPTGTGNTIYF. Written as DNA, the CDR3 is TGTGCCAGCAGTCCGACAGGGACTGGAAACACCATATATTTT.

The CDR3 protein is CASSKTANTGELFF. The CDR3 DNA reads TGTGCCAGCAGCAAGACAGCGAACACCGGGGAGCTGTTTTTT. V gene TRBV6-4 combines with J gene TRBJ2-2; weak D call: TRBD1 (5 bases). The CDR3 sequence is 14 residues long. V was pared by 6 bases and J by 0 bases, with 8 bases between. Germline V gene data show CDR1 as MRHNA and CDR2 as SNTAGT.

The rearrangement uses TRBV6-5 and TRBJ2-7; TRBD2 is a possible D gene (6 bases). The germline CDR1 and CDR2 sequences are MNHEY and SVGAGI. This CDR3 contains 14 residues. V dropped 5 bases and J dropped 6 bases, with 17 bases sitting between them. DNA for the CDR3: TGTGCCAGCAGTCCTGCTAGCGTATGGGGCGAGCAGTACTTC. It yields the protein CASSPASVWGEQYF.

The chain couples TRBV20-1 to TRBJ2-1; D unresolved. Trimming took off 3 bases at V and 10 bases at J, with 10 bases between the two ends. The CDR3 runs 11 residues. Germline CDR1 is DFQATT and CDR2 is SNEGSKA (reference sequence). CDR3 region: CSASPLVEQFF. Written as DNA, the CDR3 is TGCAGTGCTAGCCCCCTGGTAGAGCAGTTCTTC.

The V call is TRBV6-5, the J call TRBJ1-2; 7 positions agree with TRBD1. The CDR3 loop spans 13 amino acids. V lost 3 bases and J lost 7; bases outside the gene matches: 5. The V gene's germline CDR1 is MNHEY and CDR2 SVGAGI. The CDR3 protein is CASSYTQGVGYTF. The CDR3 DNA reads TGTGCCAGCAGTTATACCCAGGGGGTTGGCTACACCTTC.

The chain combines TRBV18 with TRBJ2-1; TRBD1 matches 7 bases. This CDR3 has 16 residues. Looked up from germline, CDR1 is KGHSH and CDR2 is LQKENI. The V and J ends lost 5 bases and 4 bases, in that order; junction bases with no gene match: 11. This chain's CDR3 is CASSTLTGVGYNEQFF. The DNA of the CDR3 is TGTGCCAGCTCAACCCTAACAGGGGTCGGTTACAATGAGCAGTTCTTC.

This chain links TRBV19 with TRBJ2-7; 9 bases fit TRBD2. CDR3 length equals 15 residues. The trim removed 3 bases at V and 1 base at J, leaving 4 bases unmatched. Germline CDR1 LNHDA, CDR2 SQIVND (reference sequence). The CDR3 spells CASSIIAGASYEQYF. CDR3 nucleotide sequence: TGTGCCAGTAGTATTATAGCGGGAGCTTCCTACGAGCAGTACTTC.

The chain carries TRBV7-2 and TRBJ1-5; the D is unclear. This CDR3 is 15 amino acids long. Germline V gene lookup returns CDR1 SGHTA and CDR2 FQGNSA. Trimming cost V 5 bases and J 5 bases, with 16 bases left between them. The CDR3 DNA reads as TGTGCCAGCAGCCACCGGCCTCTTAAAGATCAGCCCCAGCATTTT. It is translated as CASSHRPLKDQPQHF.

The chain employs TRBV6-1 and TRBJ1-2, with 9 bases fitting TRBD1. This CDR3 has 15 residues. Germline assignment: CDR1 MNHNS and CDR2 SASEGT. Trimming took 5 bases from V and 8 from J; bases not matched to a gene: 12. This CDR3 is CASSLPAGTGRGYTF. CDR3 nucleotides: TGTGCCAGCAGTCTACCGGCAGGGACAGGGAGAGGCTACACCTTC.

V gene TRBV5-1 combines with J gene TRBJ1-1, with a weak D call TRBD1 (6 bases). Germline CDR1 and CDR2: SGHRS and YFSETQ. V lost 4 bases and J 1 base, leaving 14 bases between the germline ends. CDR3 length equals 15 residues. CDR3 sequence (DNA): TGCGCCAGCAGCCAAACCGGGACACAGAACACTGAAGCTTTCTTT. Protein product: CASSQTGTQNTEAFF. The whole variable domain, filled in from reference TRBV5-1 and TRBJ1-1, reads KAGVTQTPRYLIKTRGQQVTLSCSPISGHRSVSWYQQTPGQGLQFLFEYFSETQRNKGNFPGRFSGRQFSNSRSEMNVSTLELGDSALYLCASSQTGTQNTEAFFGQGTRLTVV.

This clone appeared once. The chain is built from TRBV27 and TRBJ1-2; a weak D match, TRBD1 (5 bases). The CDR3 runs 13 residues. The V gene lost 3 bases and the J gene lost 6 bases, with 11 bases spanning the gap. CDR1 MNHEY and CDR2 SMNVEV come from the germline V gene (reference sequence). CDR3 DNA sequence: TGTGCCAGCAGTTTTGTTGGGACGAATGGCTACACCTTC. This sequence encodes CASSFVGTNGYTF.